Presented here are 22 T cell receptor beta chains from one specimen sequenced in a study of monozygotic twins with inflammatory bowel disease. Following a re-call of the 5' RACE reads, TCRdb has one entry per CDR3 protein and lacks DNA. This sample's table reports about 300,000 distinct CDR3 sequences. Sequenced: blood. All receptors derive from a human donor with ulcerative colitis or Crohn's disease, or a healthy co-twin of an affected twin (not recorded which).

This chain connects TRBV11-2 to TRBJ2-7. This CDR3 has 12 residues. The germline CDR1 and CDR2 sequences are SGHAT and FQNNGV. CDR3 residues: CASSFEHYEQYF.

This sequence joins TRBV12-3 or TRBV12-4 and TRBJ2-3; TCRdb outputs TRBD2, but without DNA this stays unchecked. CDR3 size: 16 residues. CDR3 sequence reads: CASSFLSGGWGDTQYF.

The chain joins TRBV5-1 to TRBJ1-2. Germline CDR1 is SGHRS and CDR2 is YFSETQ. The CDR3 length is 13 residues. Here the CDR3 reads CASSRDLTGGYTF.

The chain has TRBV5-1 and TRBJ2-7; TCRdb's assignment of TRBD1 cannot be checked, as there is no DNA. This CDR3 spans 14 amino acids. Germline V gene data show CDR1 as SGHRS and CDR2 as YFSETQ. The CDR3 spells CASSATGTGAEQYF.

The chain has TRBV11-2 and TRBJ2-5; TCRdb outputs TRBD2, but without DNA this stays unchecked. Per the germline V gene, CDR1 is SGHAT and CDR2 is FQNNGV. The CDR3 loop spans 13 amino acids. Here the CDR3 reads CASSLRTDGTQYF. The whole variable domain, remainder taken from reference TRBV11-2 and TRBJ2-5, is EAGVAQSPRYKIIEKRQSVAFWCNPISGHATLYWYQQILGQGPKLLIQFQNNGVVDDSQLPKDRFSAERLKGVDSTLKIQPAKLEDSAVYLCASSLRTDGTQYFGPGTRLLVL.

This CDR3 reads CASRLVEWGAGELFF. The V and J genes are TRBV12-2 and TRBJ2-2; no DNA is available, so the TRBD2 call from TCRdb remains unchecked. TRBV12-2 is a known pseudogene. This CDR3 has 15 residues.

The V call is TRBV5-6, the J call TRBJ2-7. The CDR3 is 14 amino acids. Looked up from germline, CDR1 is SGHDT and CDR2 is YYEEEE. CDR3 amino acids: CASSLALGVYEQYF.

V gene TRBV6-2 or TRBV6-3 combines with J gene TRBJ1-1. This CDR3 has 15 amino acids. CDR1 is MNHEY and CDR2 is SVGEGT in the germline V gene. This CDR3 reads CASSYSMPRPIEAFF.

V gene TRBV6-6 combines with J gene TRBJ1-1. CDR3 length: 11 amino acids. The germline gives CDR1 MNHNY, CDR2 SVGAGI (reference sequence). This CDR3 reads CASEKYTEAFF.

This rearrangement joins TRBV7-9 to TRBJ1-4. The CDR3 contains 15 residues. Germline lookup yields CDR1 SEHNR and CDR2 FQNEAQ (reference sequence). This CDR3 is CASTPRQANNEKLFF.

This chain joins TRBV7-2 and TRBJ1-1. CDR1 and CDR2 (germline): SGHTA, FQGNSA. This CDR3 is 14 amino acids long. CDR3 region: CASSLPFRGHEAFF.

The chain combines TRBV20-1 with TRBJ2-3; TCRdb selects TRBD1, and the lack of DNA leaves this call unchecked. Germline V gene data show CDR1 as DFQATT and CDR2 as SNEGSKA (reference sequence). The CDR3 spans 15 residues. The CDR3 spells CSARELGGPTDTQYF.

The CDR3 protein is CASSPTGLATGELFF. The rearrangement uses TRBV7-9 and TRBJ2-2; TCRdb's D call, TRBD2, is unchecked because there is no DNA. Germline CDR1 SEHNR, CDR2 FQNEAQ (reference sequence). The CDR3 is 15 residues long.

The chain couples TRBV20-1 to TRBJ1-1. The CDR3 spans 14 residues. The V gene's germline CDR1 is DFQATT and CDR2 SNEGSKA (reference sequence). The CDR3: CSASDGVRGTEAFF.

The V and J genes are TRBV6-1 and TRBJ1-5; TCRdb's D call of TRBD1 is untestable without DNA. Germline V CDR1 and CDR2: MNHNS, SASEGT. The CDR3 spans 16 residues. CDR3 region: CASRRTGQGLNQPQHF.

CDR3 amino acids: CSASGLGTDTQYF. This chain joins TRBV20-1 and TRBJ2-3. The CDR3 contains 13 residues. Germline CDR1 reads DFQATT; CDR2 reads SNEGSKA (reference sequence).

The chain recombines TRBV7-2 with TRBJ2-7. This CDR3 is 15 amino acids long. Germline-derived CDR1 and CDR2 are SGHTA and FQGNSA. The CDR3: CASSLKGGASYEQYF. Using reference TRBV7-2 and TRBJ2-7 for the parts outside the CDR3, the full variable domain is GAGVSQSPSNKVTEKGKDVELRCDPISGHTALYWYRQSLGQGLEFLIYFQGNSAPDKSGLPSDRFSAERTGGSVSTLTIQRTQQEDSAVYLCASSLKGGASYEQYFGPGTRLTVT.

V and J are TRBV12-5 and TRBJ2-1; TCRdb's D gene call, TRBD2, goes unchecked for lack of DNA. The CDR3 spans 13 residues. Germline values: CDR1 LGHNT, CDR2 FRNRAP. This CDR3 is CASAAGTSNEQFF.

This rearrangement joins TRBV3-1 to TRBJ2-1; TCRdb's assignment of TRBD2 cannot be checked, as there is no DNA. There are 16 residues in the CDR3. Germline V gives CDR1 LGHDT, CDR2 YNNKEL (reference sequence). CDR3 amino acids: CASSQDGGVSYNEQFF.

V gene TRBV12-3 or TRBV12-4 combines with J gene TRBJ2-6. This CDR3 is 14 amino acids long. This chain's CDR3 is CASSSVPGANVLTF.

The gene calls are TRBV7-3 and TRBJ2-3; TCRdb lists TRBD1, though no DNA is available to test this call. This CDR3 contains 14 residues. Germline V lookup: CDR1 SGHTA, CDR2 FQGTGA. The CDR3 sequence is CASSAPGRPDTQYF.

V gene TRBV30 combines with J gene TRBJ1-2; without DNA, the TCRdb call of TRBD1 cannot be checked. CDR1 GTSNPN and CDR2 SVGIG come from the germline V gene (reference sequence). The CDR3 totals 12 residues. CDR3 loop: CAWSPGTSGYTF.